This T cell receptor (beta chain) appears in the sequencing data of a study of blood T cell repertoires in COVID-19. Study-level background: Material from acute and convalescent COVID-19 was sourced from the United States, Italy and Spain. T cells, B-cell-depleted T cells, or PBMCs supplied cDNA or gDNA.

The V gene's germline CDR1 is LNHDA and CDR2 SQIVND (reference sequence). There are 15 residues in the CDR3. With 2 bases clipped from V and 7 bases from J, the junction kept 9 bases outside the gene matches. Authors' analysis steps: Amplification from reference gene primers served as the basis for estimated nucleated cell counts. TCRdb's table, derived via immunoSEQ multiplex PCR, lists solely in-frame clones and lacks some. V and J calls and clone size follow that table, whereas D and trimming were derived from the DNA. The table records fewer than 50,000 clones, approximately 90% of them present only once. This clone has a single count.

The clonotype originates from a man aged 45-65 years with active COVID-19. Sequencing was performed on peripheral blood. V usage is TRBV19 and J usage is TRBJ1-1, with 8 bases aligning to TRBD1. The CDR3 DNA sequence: TGTGCCAGTAGTATAATAGGACAGGGAGACTTTGAAGCTTTCTTT. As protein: CASSIIGQGDFEAFF. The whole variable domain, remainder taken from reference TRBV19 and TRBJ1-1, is DGGITQSPKYLFRKEGQNVTLSCEQNLNHDAMYWYRQDPGQGLRLIYYSQIVNDFQKGDIAEGYSVSREKKESFPLTVTSAQKNPTAFYLCASSIIGQGDFEAFFGQGTRLTVV.